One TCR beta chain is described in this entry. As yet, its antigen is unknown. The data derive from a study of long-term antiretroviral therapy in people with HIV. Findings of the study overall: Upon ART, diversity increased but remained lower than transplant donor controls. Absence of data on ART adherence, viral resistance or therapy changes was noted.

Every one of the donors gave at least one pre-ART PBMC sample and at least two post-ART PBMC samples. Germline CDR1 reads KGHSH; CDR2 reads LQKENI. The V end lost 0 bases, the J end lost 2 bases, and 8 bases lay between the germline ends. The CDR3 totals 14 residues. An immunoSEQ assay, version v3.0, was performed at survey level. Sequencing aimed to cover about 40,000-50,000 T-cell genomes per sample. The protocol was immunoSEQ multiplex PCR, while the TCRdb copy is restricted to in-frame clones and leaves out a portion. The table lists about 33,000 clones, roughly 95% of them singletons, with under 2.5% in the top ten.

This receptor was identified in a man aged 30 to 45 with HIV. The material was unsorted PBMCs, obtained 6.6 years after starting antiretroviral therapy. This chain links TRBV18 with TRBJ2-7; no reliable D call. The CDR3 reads CASSPPSSTYEQYF. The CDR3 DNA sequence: TGTGCCAGCTCACCACCGTCTAGTACCTACGAGCAGTACTTC.